This TCR beta chain was profiled in a study of T cell repertoires in cytomegalovirus infection. Study-wide results and caveats: HLA-C-restricted CMV-specific TCR beta clonotypes prevailed in the ex vivo response.

A remark on this clonotype: Its matching antigen is unknown.

MiXCR, run by TCRdb on the reads, gives a single entry per CDR3 protein. The table shows hundreds of thousands of distinct CDR3 sequences, with about two fifths occurring only once. The sequence was collected from a human donor in good health (CMV status not recorded). Some clones in this sample may be carry-over from other donors' samples. Sequences were derived from cultured PBMCs, sampled from culture after CMV antigen stimulation.

The CDR3 sequence: CASSPTGYGKLFF. The CDR3 DNA reads as TGTGCCAGCAGTCCTACAGGGTACGGAAAACTGTTTTTT. J is TRBJ1-4 and V is TRBV12-3 or TRBV12-4, with D maybe TRBD1 (6 bases). V was cut by 5 bases and J by 10 bases, with 14 bases left in between. CDR3 size: 13 residues.